The text below deals with one T cell receptor beta chain. Its antigen is currently unknown. Germline CDR1 SGHNT, CDR2 YYREEE (reference sequence). J lost 5 bases, V lost 4 bases, and 4 bases had no gene match. This CDR3 spans 15 amino acids. The data were produced by immunoSEQ multiplex PCR, yet TCRdb's version contains in-frame clones alone and is incomplete. The sample has 150,000 to 180,000 clones, 90% seen once. This record belongs to a study of T cell responses to AZD1222 COVID-19 vaccine. Points from the study as a whole: Repertoires were collected only later (after the peak T cell response had occurred). CD4 TCRs covered the whole spike, strongest at regions 160-218 and 743-854. Reportedly, nearly half of unique spike TCRs recognized epitopes outside B.1.351/B.1.1.7 mutations. Clonal diversity was possibly underestimated, and the donors were mostly white British, with more females.

This chain joins TRBV5-4 and TRBJ2-1; TRBD1 aligns across 12 bases. The sample here was peripheral blood, taken on day 0 of AZD1222 vaccination. The receptor comes from an adult in good health. The CDR3, as DNA: TGTGCCAGCAGCGCCGGGACAGGGGGCCACAATGAGCAGTTCTTC. As protein: CASSAGTGGHNEQFF.